In its sample, the clone carrying this TCR beta chain was seen once. Its target is not known. The J segment lost 0 bases and the V segment lost 6 bases, leaving 6 bases of the junction unmatched. The CDR3 has 15 residues. Germline V gives CDR1 LNHDA, CDR2 SQIVND (reference sequence). The sample belongs to a study of cytomegalovirus exposure and HLA in healthy donors. Study-wide results and caveats: Using the classifier, cytomegalovirus status was reportedly diagnosed with high specificity and sensitivity. Testing in vitro showed three CMV-associated chains specific for CMV antigens. In a later analysis, an Asian-associated ancestry cluster reportedly showed fewer N-insertions than the roughly 700-donor mean.

PCR involved 60 Vbeta and 13 Jbeta primers. Assay: immunoSEQ multiplex PCR; the TCRdb copy retains only in-frame clones and omits some. This table holds about 160,000 clones, around four fifths found once. J is TRBJ1-1 and V is TRBV19; TRBD1 matches 8 bases. This sequence originates from a woman younger than 45 in good health and CMV-seronegative. Sequenced sample: PBMCs. The CDR3 loop is CASRDRVGMNTEAFF. CDR3 in DNA: TGTGCCAGTAGGGACAGGGTGGGCATGAACACTGAAGCTTTCTTT.